This TCR beta chain was identified in a study of naive and memory T cell subsets. Regarding the study as a whole: Clonotypes are single alpha or beta chains, not paired receptors.

Notes on this clonotype: Its antigen is not known.

An equimolar mix of two oligonucleotides served as the beta constant-region primer for TRBC1 and TRBC2. Nested alpha and beta constant-region primers with the SP2 primer drove four PCR rounds on ligated cDNA. TCRdb reprocessed the UMI-ligation and nested PCR reads via MiXCR and lists one record per CDR3 protein. The sample includes 95,000 to 150,000 distinct CDR3 sequences, about 36% of them seen just once. CDR3 size: 14 residues. V shed 6 bases, J shed 3 bases, and the junction held 9 bases outside the gene matches. The V gene's germline CDR1 is SQVTM and CDR2 ANQGSEA. The rearrangement links TRBV29-1 to TRBJ2-3; TRBD1 matches at 7 bases. The receptor's source is a human donor in good health. Input material: central memory CD4+ T cells from blood. In DNA form, the CDR3 reads TGCAGCGTGAACAGACAGGGTTCAACAGATACGCAGTATTTT. Translated: CSVNRQGSTDTQYF.